These 27 T cell receptor beta chains came from one sample sequenced in a study of cytotoxic CD8 clonotypes in ibrutinib-treated CLL. Produced via immunoSEQ multiplex PCR; TCRdb's table is partial and in-frame only. The repertoire holds 300,000 to 350,000 clones, with 80% as singletons. Source: PBMCs, taken before ibrutinib treatment. The source is a human donor with chronic lymphocytic leukemia.

V gene TRBV9 combines with J gene TRBJ2-5; D is uncertain. The germline gives CDR1 SGDLS, CDR2 YYNGEE. The CDR3 covers 12 residues. Trimming removed 0 bases from V and 2 bases from J, with 2 bases in between. The CDR3 nucleotides read TGTGCCAGCAGCGTAGGTCAAGAGACCCAGTACTTC. Translating gives CASSVGQETQYF.

The J gene is TRBJ1-1, the V gene TRBV27; 7 bases agree with TRBD1. Germline-derived CDR1 and CDR2 are MNHEY and SMNVEV (reference sequence). Trimming at V came to 6 bases and at J to 6 bases, leaving 13 bases not matched to a gene. This CDR3 is built from 15 residues. CDR3 sequence: CASRGRQGRRPEAFF. The CDR3 nucleotides are TGTGCCAGCAGGGGTCGACAGGGTCGTAGACCTGAAGCTTTCTTT.

This clone occurred a few times. This sequence joins TRBV5-1 and TRBJ2-7; maybe TRBD1 (7 bases). The CDR3 spans 15 residues. The V end lost 4 bases, the J end lost 0 bases, and 14 bases lay between the germline ends. From germline, CDR1 is SGHRS and CDR2 YFSETQ. In DNA, the CDR3 is TGCGCCAGCAGCCCGGGGGACAGATACTCCTACGAGCAGTACTTC. It codes for CASSPGDRYSYEQYF.

The genes are TRBV5-1 and TRBJ1-5; 9 bases map to TRBD1. V shed 4 bases and J 7 bases; nucleotides not matched to a gene: 3. There are 13 residues in the CDR3. Germline CDR1 reads SGHRS; CDR2 reads YFSETQ. Here the CDR3 reads CASSADRGQPQHF. CDR3 DNA: TGCGCCAGCAGCGCGGACAGGGGACAGCCCCAGCATTTT.

This clone was recorded a few times. The CDR3 sequence: CSVSRFSYNEQFF. The CDR3 DNA reads as TGCAGCGTTAGCAGGTTCTCCTACAATGAGCAGTTCTTC. This rearrangement joins TRBV29-1 to TRBJ2-1; D gene unclear. The V gene's germline CDR1 is SQVTM and CDR2 ANQGSEA. The CDR3 is 13 residues long. Between the trimmed V and J ends, which lost 5 bases and 0 bases, there was a span of 8 bases.

This clone was seen only once. This chain joins TRBV28 and TRBJ2-2, with D unresolved. With 6 bases removed from V and 3 bases from J, the gap between germline ends came to 14 bases. The germline V gene encodes CDR1 MDHEN and CDR2 SYDVKM. The CDR3 runs to 15 residues. CDR3 residues: CASRFPGRDTGELFF. DNA of the CDR3: TGTGCCAGCAGATTTCCTGGCCGCGACACCGGGGAGCTGTTTTTT.

The chain has TRBV2 and TRBJ1-3, with D possibly matching TRBD1 (6 bases). From germline, CDR1 is SNHLY and CDR2 FYNNEI. The V gene lost 4 bases and the J gene lost 7 bases, with 14 bases spanning the gap. This CDR3 is 14 amino acids long. The CDR3 is CASSVPGVLNTIYF. The CDR3 coding sequence is TGTGCCAGCAGTGTCCCAGGGGTACTTAACACCATATATTTT.

This chain uses TRBV29-1 with TRBJ2-7, with 9 bases identical to TRBD1. V shed 6 bases, J shed 2 bases, and the junction held 8 bases outside the gene matches. This CDR3 contains 14 residues. Germline V gene data show CDR1 as SQVTM and CDR2 as ANQGSEA. CDR3 nucleotide sequence: TGCAGCGTCCAAAAGGGACAGGGAACCTACGAGCAGTACTTC. Its protein product is CSVQKGQGTYEQYF.

The DNA for the CDR3 is TGCGCCAGCAGCCAAGATTATTTCAGAACTACAATCTATGGCTACACCTTC. Its protein product is CASSQDYFRTTIYGYTF. The chain is built from TRBV4-3 and TRBJ1-2, with D unclear. V lost 0 bases and J lost 4, with 18 bases in between. Germline loops: CDR1 LGHNA, CDR2 YSLEER. CDR3 size: 17 residues.

This clone occurred once. The same CDR3 also results from other DNA sequences found in this sample. The J gene is TRBJ2-7, the V gene TRBV4-1, with TRBD2 matching 11 bases. Germline lookup yields CDR1 MGHRA and CDR2 YSYEKL. The V and J ends lost 3 bases and 4 bases, in that order; junction bases with no gene match: 5. The CDR3 contains 15 residues. The CDR3 nucleotides are TGCGCCAGCAGCCACCCCACTAGCGGGAGTTACGAGCAGTACTTC. Translated: CASSHPTSGSYEQYF.

V is TRBV6-5 and J is TRBJ2-2; perhaps TRBD1 as D (5 bases). Per germline, CDR1 MNHEY and CDR2 SVGAGI. CDR3 length: 16 residues. V lost 2 bases, J lost 1 base, and 11 bases lay in between. The CDR3 protein is CASSYRPTVNTGELFF. The CDR3 nucleotides are TGTGCCAGCAGTTACCGTCCGACAGTGAACACCGGGGAGCTGTTTTTT.

The chain is built from TRBV6-6 and TRBJ2-7; D may be TRBD1 or TRBD2 (5 bases each). CDR1 is MNHNY and CDR2 is SVGAGI in the germline V gene (reference sequence). V lost 0 bases and J 4 bases, leaving 13 bases between the germline ends. The CDR3 covers 15 residues. The CDR3 nucleotides read TGTGCCAGCAGTTACTCGAATTGGGGACCGTACGAGCAGTACTTC. It specifies CASSYSNWGPYEQYF.

This chain joins TRBV6-5 and TRBJ1-2; D might be TRBD1 (6 bases). Germline lookup yields CDR1 MNHEY and CDR2 SVGAGI. This CDR3 comprises 14 residues. Trimming cost V 4 bases and J 1 base, with 10 bases left between them. CDR3 sequence reads: CASSLGTLNYGYTF. CDR3 sequence (DNA): TGTGCCAGCAGTTTGGGGACACTTAACTATGGCTACACCTTC.

The chain joins TRBV19 to TRBJ1-2; no clear D gene. Trimming removed 5 bases from V and 7 bases from J, with 14 bases in between. CDR1 is LNHDA, CDR2 SQIVND, per germline (reference sequence). CDR3 length equals 13 residues. As DNA, the CDR3 is TGTGCCAGTAGTCCGATAGGACTTGGTGGCTACACCTTC. Its translation: CASSPIGLGGYTF.

The chain uses TRBV9 and TRBJ2-7; 7 nucleotides agree with TRBD1. CDR3 length: 15 amino acids. The V gene end was trimmed by 0 bases and the J gene end by 4 bases; junction bases not matched to a gene: 7. Germline V CDR1 and CDR2: SGDLS, YYNGEE. The CDR3 DNA sequence: TGTGCCAGCAGCGTAGATGTGACAGGGAAGTACGAGCAGTACTTC. Its protein product is CASSVDVTGKYEQYF.

The rearrangement links TRBV15 to TRBJ2-4, with 8 bases aligning to TRBD2. The V gene's germline CDR1 is LNHNV and CDR2 YYDKDF (reference sequence). V gave up 0 bases and J gave up 12 bases; unmatched junction bases: 1. This CDR3 has 12 amino acids. The CDR3 region has the DNA TGTGCCACCAGCAGAGAGAGCGGGAGTCAGTACTTC. As protein: CATSRESGSQYF.

The chain employs TRBV7-9 and TRBJ2-7; D unresolved. Germline CDR1 is SEHNR and CDR2 is FQNEAQ (reference sequence). CDR3 length equals 11 residues. Deletions cut 4 bases from V and 13 bases from J, with 14 bases between. This CDR3 is CASSSPLFLYF. The CDR3 DNA follows: TGTGCCAGCAGCTCCCCCCTATTCCTCTACTTC.

The rearrangement joins TRBV28 to TRBJ1-2, with D tentatively TRBD1 (5 bases). The germline CDR1 and CDR2 sequences are MDHEN and SYDVKM. The CDR3 has 15 residues. Trimming stripped 5 bases from V and 8 bases from J, with 21 bases between. The CDR3 nucleotides are TGTGCCAGCAGTCCCGCTTTGGCAGGGAATGGCGGCTACACCTTC. Protein: CASSPALAGNGGYTF.

The chain is built from TRBV14 and TRBJ2-7; 12 positions agree with TRBD2. This CDR3 has 15 residues. The V gene's germline CDR1 is SGHDN and CDR2 FVKESK. Trimming took 4 bases from V and 0 from J; bases not matched to a gene: 1. CDR3 DNA sequence: TGTGCCAGCAGCCGGGGACTAGCGGGCTCCTACGAGCAGTACTTC. Protein product: CASSRGLAGSYEQYF.

The gene calls are TRBV4-2 and TRBJ2-7; 7 nucleotides align to TRBD1. The V and J ends lost 0 bases and 6 bases, in that order; junction bases with no gene match: 11. The CDR3 length is 16 residues. CDR1 LGHNA and CDR2 YNFKEQ come from the germline V gene. CDR3 bases: TGTGCCAGCAGCCAAGACCCGGTGGGGAGACAGGGCGAGCAGTACTTC. As protein: CASSQDPVGRQGEQYF.

The rearrangement joins TRBV2 to TRBJ2-3; 8 bases align to TRBD2. This CDR3 contains 15 residues. From germline, CDR1 is SNHLY and CDR2 FYNNEI. The V segment lost 7 bases and the J segment 2 bases; nucleotides outside the gene matches: 8. This CDR3 is CASTWTSSSTDTQYF. CDR3 in DNA: TGTGCCAGCACTTGGACTAGCAGCTCCACAGATACGCAGTATTTT.

This clone was detected only a few times. V usage is TRBV30 and J usage is TRBJ1-5; D is undetermined. This CDR3 has 12 amino acids. Per germline, CDR1 GTSNPN and CDR2 SVGIG (reference sequence). Trimming took off 1 base at V and 11 bases at J, with 12 bases between the two ends. CDR3: CAWSAPGSAQHF. The DNA for the CDR3 is TGTGCCTGGAGTGCTCCGGGCTCTGCCCAGCATTTT.

This clone was recorded once. This chain joins TRBV6-6 and TRBJ2-7; unclear D gene. CDR3 size: 15 residues. Trimming took off 0 bases at V and 6 bases at J, with 15 bases between the two ends. CDR1 is MNHNY, CDR2 SVGAGI, per germline (reference sequence). The CDR3 spells CASSYSRMGSFEQYF. The CDR3 DNA sequence: TGTGCCAGCAGTTACTCGAGGATGGGTTCGTTCGAGCAGTACTTC.

This clone has just a few counts. The V gene is TRBV2, the J gene TRBJ1-3; 7 positions match TRBD1. V was pared by 6 bases and J by 2 bases, with 4 bases of the junction left unmatched. Germline lookup yields CDR1 SNHLY and CDR2 FYNNEI. The CDR3 totals 14 residues. CDR3 region: CASSRDRAGNTIYF. The CDR3 DNA is TGTGCCAGCAGCCGAGACAGGGCTGGAAACACCATATATTTT.

The CDR3 loop is CASTFSGGYEQYF. In nucleotides, the CDR3 is TGTGCCAGCACCTTTAGTGGGGGTTACGAGCAGTACTTC. The rearrangement uses TRBV28 and TRBJ2-7; D tentatively fits TRBD1 or TRBD2 (5 bases each). CDR3 length equals 13 residues. Germline V gene data show CDR1 as MDHEN and CDR2 as SYDVKM. The V end was cut by 7 bases, the J end by 4 bases, with 14 bases between. Supplemented by reference TRBV28 and TRBJ2-7, the full variable domain reads DVKVTQSSRYLVKRTGEKVFLECVQDMDHENMFWYRQDPGLGLRLIYFSYDVKMKEKGDIPEGYSVSREKKERFSLILESASTNQTSMYLCASTFSGGYEQYFGPGTRLTVT.

The rearrangement links TRBV11-2 to TRBJ2-1, with 11 nucleotides matching TRBD2. The CDR3 contains 16 residues. The V and J ends lost 5 bases and 5 bases, in that order; junction bases with no gene match: 8. Germline V CDR1 and CDR2: SGHAT, FQNNGV. In nucleotides, the CDR3 is TGTGCCAGCAGCCAGACTAGCGGGGCGTCGGACAATGAGCAGTTCTTC. This translates into CASSQTSGASDNEQFF.

There are a few counts of this clone. The chain uses TRBV14 and TRBJ2-7; tentatively, D is TRBD2 (6 bases). Germline-derived CDR1 and CDR2 are SGHDN and FVKESK. Trimming removed 5 bases at V and 3 bases at J, with 20 bases between. The CDR3 runs 16 residues. CDR3 residues: CASSYIGSAEYYEQYF. CDR3 in DNA: TGTGCCAGCAGCTATATCGGGAGTGCAGAATACTACGAGCAGTACTTC. Variable domain in full (rest from reference TRBV14 and TRBJ2-7): EAGVTQFPSHSVIEKGQTVTLRCDPISGHDNLYWYRRVMGKEIKFLLHFVKESKQDESGMPNNRFLAERTGGTYSTLKVQPAELEDSGVYFCASSYIGSAEYYEQYFGPGTRLTVT.